The 12 T cell receptor beta chains presented below share a single source sample, sequenced in a study of blood T cells in healthy people across ages. For the second PCR, which ran for 7 to 11 cycles, a sample-barcoded 5' primer and a J-beta primer mix were used. Each CDR3 protein gets one entry after TCRdb re-called the 5' RACE reads with MiXCR. Of around 1,700,000 distinct CDR3 sequences listed, under 30% were seen once; the top ten hold roughly 8.2%. The sample comprised blood. The receptors shown here come from a woman in her twenties or thirties in good health.

Many counts were recorded for this clonotype. The chain combines TRBV3-1 with TRBJ1-2, with D unresolved. CDR3 size: 11 residues. Between the trimmed V and J ends, which lost 3 bases and 6 bases, there was a span of 5 bases. Germline V CDR1 and CDR2: LGHDT, YNNKEL (reference sequence). In DNA form, the CDR3 reads TGTGCCAGCAGCCACGGGGATGGCTACACCTTC. Amino acid sequence: CASSHGDGYTF. Supplemented by reference TRBV3-1 and TRBJ1-2, the full variable domain reads DTAVSQTPKYLVTQMGNDKSIKCEQNLGHDTMYWYKQDSKKFLKIMFSYNNKELIINETVPNRFSPKSPDKAHLNLHINSLELGDSAVYFCASSHGDGYTFGSGTRLTVV.

Concerning this clonotype itself: The junction departs from the called germline gene at one end, perhaps through a read error. The chain employs TRBV12-3 or TRBV12-4 and TRBJ1-2; perhaps TRBD1 as D (5 bases). This CDR3 region has 14 residues. The DNA for the CDR3 is TGTACCAGCAGTAACTCAGGGACTGGCTATGGCTACACCTTC. Its protein is CTSSNSGTGYGYTF.

This clonotype was found many times. The CDR3 spells CASSVGDYSNQPQHF. CDR3 sequence (DNA): TGTGCCAGCAGCGTAGGGGACTATAGCAATCAGCCCCAGCATTTT. V usage is TRBV9 and J usage is TRBJ1-5; a possible D gene is TRBD1 (5 bases). V dropped 0 bases and J dropped 0 bases, with 7 bases sitting between them. Germline CDR1 and CDR2: SGDLS and YYNGEE. This CDR3 has 15 residues.

This clonotype appeared a few times. This chain joins TRBV7-2 and TRBJ2-1; 10 nucleotides match TRBD2. The CDR3 is 17 amino acids. Germline CDR1 is SGHTA and CDR2 is FQGNSA. Unmatched junction bases numbered 9, after V lost 2 bases and J lost 5 bases. The CDR3 bases are TGTGCCAGCAGCTTAAGCGGGAGGGCGGGGAGGAACAATGAGCAGTTCTTC. It is translated as CASSLSGRAGRNNEQFF.

The genes are TRBV10-2 and TRBJ2-1; TRBD2 matches 7 bases. V gave up 10 bases and J gave up 4 bases; unmatched junction bases: 7. This CDR3 comprises 13 residues. The germline V gene has CDR1 WSHSY and CDR2 SAAADI. The CDR3 loop is CATRAGRYNEQFF. As DNA, the CDR3 is TGCGCCACGAGAGCGGGAAGGTACAATGAGCAGTTCTTC.

This rearrangement joins TRBV7-2 to TRBJ2-5; D call uncertain. Near its end, the DNA agrees better with TRBJ2-7, so the J call may be wrong. The CDR3 runs 13 residues. Per the germline V gene, CDR1 is SGHTA and CDR2 is FQGNSA. The CDR3 region has the DNA TGTGCCAGCAGCGCAACACCTGACTACGAGCAGTACTTC. Protein product: CASSATPDYEQYF.

The V call is TRBV5-1, the J call TRBJ2-3, with D perhaps given as TRBD1 or TRBD2 (5 bases each). V lost 3 bases, J lost 4 bases, and 12 bases lay in between. The germline V gene has CDR1 SGHRS and CDR2 YFSETQ. The CDR3 is 14 residues long. CDR3 region: CASSCQGGPDTQYF. As DNA, the CDR3 is TGCGCCAGCAGCTGCCAGGGCGGGCCAGATACGCAGTATTTT.

The sample holds a few counts of this clonotype. The J gene is TRBJ2-1, the V gene TRBV7-3, with TRBD2 matching over 9 bases. V trimming: 4 bases; J trimming: 1 base; junction bases outside the gene matches: 14. In germline, CDR1 is SGHTA, CDR2 FQGTGA. The CDR3 consists of 19 residues. The chain's CDR3 is CASSSRQDSGGVSYNEQFF. CDR3 bases: TGTGCCAGCAGCTCCCGTCAGGATAGCGGGGGTGTTTCCTACAATGAGCAGTTCTTC.

As regards this clonotype: One junction end disagrees with the germline gene, perhaps due to a read error. This chain connects TRBV5-1 to TRBJ2-4, with 8 bases lining up with TRBD1. The CDR3 runs to 11 residues. Germline CDR1 and CDR2: SGHRS and YFSETQ. The chain's CDR3 is CASGLTGVLYF. The CDR3 DNA reads TGCGCCAGCGGCTTGACAGGGGTTCTGTACTTC.

This clonotype turned up a few times. The chain has TRBV5-1 and TRBJ1-5, with D possibly TRBD1 on 5 matching bases. This CDR3 has 15 amino acids. Trimming shortened V by 4 bases and J by 4 bases, and 15 bases separated the two germline ends. CDR1 SGHRS and CDR2 YFSETQ come from the germline V gene. This chain's CDR3 is CASSREGLRNQPQHF. The CDR3 nucleotides read TGCGCCAGCAGCCGGGAGGGGCTACGAAATCAGCCCCAGCATTTT.

This clonotype has a handful of counts. The genes are TRBV6-5 and TRBJ2-1, with 14 nucleotides matching TRBD2. Germline CDR1 MNHEY, CDR2 SVGAGI. The CDR3 totals 15 residues. J was trimmed by 6 bases and V by 6 bases; bases with no gene match: 4. CDR3 in amino acids: CASRRTSGGPNEQFF. CDR3 nucleotide sequence: TGTGCCAGCAGAAGGACTAGCGGGGGGCCCAATGAGCAGTTCTTC.

V usage is TRBV5-1 and J usage is TRBJ2-1; D might be TRBD1 or TRBD2, each matching 5 bases. The ends were cut back, 4 bases at V and 3 bases at J, with 14 bases in the middle. The CDR3 extends over 15 amino acids. Germline CDR1 is SGHRS and CDR2 is YFSETQ. CDR3 DNA sequence: TGCGCCAGCAGCCAGACCGGGACCAACTACAATGAGCAGTTCTTC. The encoded protein is CASSQTGTNYNEQFF.